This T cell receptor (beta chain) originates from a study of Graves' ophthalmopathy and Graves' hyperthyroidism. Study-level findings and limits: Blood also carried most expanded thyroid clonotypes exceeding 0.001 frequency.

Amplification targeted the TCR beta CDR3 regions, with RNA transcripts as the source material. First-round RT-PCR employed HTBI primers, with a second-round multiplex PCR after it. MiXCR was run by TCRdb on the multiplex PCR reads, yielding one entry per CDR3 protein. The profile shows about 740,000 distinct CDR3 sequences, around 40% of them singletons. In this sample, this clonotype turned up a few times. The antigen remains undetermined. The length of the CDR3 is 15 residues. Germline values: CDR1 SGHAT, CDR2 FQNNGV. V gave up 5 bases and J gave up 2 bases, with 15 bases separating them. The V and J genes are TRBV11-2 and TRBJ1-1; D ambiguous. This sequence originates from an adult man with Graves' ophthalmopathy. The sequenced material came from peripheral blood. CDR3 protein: CASSLAPRPNTEAFF. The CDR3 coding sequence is TGTGCCAGCAGCCTCGCCCCCAGGCCAAACACTGAAGCTTTCTTT. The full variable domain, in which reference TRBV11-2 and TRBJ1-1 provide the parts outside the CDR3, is EAGVAQSPRYKIIEKRQSVAFWCNPISGHATLYWYQQILGQGPKLLIQFQNNGVVDDSQLPKDRFSAERLKGVDSTLKIQPAKLEDSAVYLCASSLAPRPNTEAFFGQGTRLTVV.